These 25 T cell receptor beta chains were sequenced from one sample in a study of shared clonotypes between healthy human individuals (dated by TCRdb to the early 2020s). Preparation of the library involved the immunoSEQ multiplex PCR assay. The table was pulled from immuneACCESS by TCRdb, which kept in-frame rearrangements only. Such tables lose some clones; where checked, under half of the loss comes from unresolved V genes, and the rest has no known cause. The sample table holds some 2,100,000 clones, of which around 95% were seen once. Roughly 0.13% of the sample rests with the top ten. The material sequenced was naive CD4+ T cells sorted from blood. Interpreted using the paper, the cell subset or site label stands for: CD45RA+ positively selected. The receptors originated from a man aged 18 to 30 in good health.

The genes are TRBV5-1 and TRBJ2-3; 12 bases line up with TRBD2. The CDR3 is 17 amino acids. The V and J ends lost 3 bases and 1 base, in that order; junction bases with no gene match: 6. The germline V gene has CDR1 SGHRS and CDR2 YFSETQ. This chain's CDR3 is CASSSGLAGVGTDTQYF. In DNA form, the CDR3 reads TGCGCCAGCAGCTCGGGACTAGCGGGCGTTGGCACAGATACGCAGTATTTT.

V gene TRBV7-3 combines with J gene TRBJ1-1; D possibly corresponds to TRBD1 (5 bases). Per germline, CDR1 SGHTA and CDR2 FQGTGA. The V and J ends lost 5 bases and 4 bases respectively, with 14 bases between them. The CDR3 consists of 14 residues. CDR3 coding DNA: TGTGCCAGCAGCCTCCAGGGTTGGGGCACTGAAGCTTTCTTT. The encoded protein is CASSLQGWGTEAFF. Complete variable domain (other parts from reference TRBV7-3 and TRBJ1-1): GAGVSQTPSNKVTEKGKYVELRCDPISGHTALYWYRQSLGQGPEFLIYFQGTGAADDSGLPNDRFFAVRPEGSVSTLKIQRTERGDSAVYLCASSLQGWGTEAFFGQGTRLTVV.

This chain links TRBV30 with TRBJ1-2, with 9 positions matching TRBD1. CDR3 length: 17 amino acids. V was clipped by 5 bases and J by 3 bases; unmatched bases: 16. Germline assignment: CDR1 GTSNPN and CDR2 SVGIG (reference sequence). CDR3 protein: CAWGTGQGTKGDYGYTF. The CDR3 bases are TGTGCCTGGGGGACCGGACAGGGGACTAAGGGGGACTATGGCTACACCTTC.

This sequence joins TRBV27 and TRBJ1-2; tentatively, D is TRBD1 (5 bases). Germline V gives CDR1 MNHEY, CDR2 SMNVEV (reference sequence). V shed 5 bases and J shed 4 bases, with 17 bases lying between them. The CDR3 sequence is 15 residues long. This CDR3 reads CASSPNPTVTYGYTF. The CDR3 DNA is TGTGCCAGCAGTCCCAACCCGACAGTAACCTATGGCTACACCTTC.

This chain joins TRBV6-5 and TRBJ1-1, with D uncertain. Deletions cut 6 bases from V and 3 bases from J, with 11 bases between. Germline lookup yields CDR1 MNHEY and CDR2 SVGAGI. The CDR3 runs to 13 residues. CDR3 in DNA: TGTGCCAGCAGGGGGTCAGACTACACTGAAGCTTTCTTT. Amino acids: CASRGSDYTEAFF.

The chain joins TRBV5-6 to TRBJ2-5; D unclear. The CDR3 consists of 12 residues. The V end was cut by 0 bases, the J end by 5 bases, with 5 bases between. Looked up from germline, CDR1 is SGHDT and CDR2 is YYEEEE. CDR3 region: CASSLGFETQYF. The CDR3 DNA follows: TGTGCCAGCAGCTTGGGTTTTGAGACCCAGTACTTC.

A note on this clone: The same CDR3 is also encoded by other DNA sequences in this sample. The chain couples TRBV28 to TRBJ2-1; TRBD2 agrees at 10 bases. The CDR3 extends over 15 amino acids. V gave up 5 bases and J gave up 2 bases; unmatched junction bases: 3. Germline V lookup: CDR1 MDHEN, CDR2 SYDVKM. The CDR3 region is CASSPSGGAYNEQFF. In nucleotides, the CDR3 is TGTGCCAGCAGTCCCAGCGGGGGGGCCTACAATGAGCAGTTCTTC.

This chain connects TRBV4-1 to TRBJ2-7; 8 nucleotides line up with TRBD2. The CDR3 consists of 14 residues. The V gene's germline CDR1 is MGHRA and CDR2 YSYEKL. After removal of 4 bases from V and 3 bases from J, the junction contained 5 bases not matched to a gene. The CDR3 region is CASSPREGLYEQYF. CDR3 DNA: TGCGCCAGCAGCCCCCGGGAGGGCCTCTACGAGCAGTACTTC.

V and J are TRBV27 and TRBJ1-6; no reliable D call. V was trimmed by 5 bases and J by 9 bases, leaving 17 bases between them. Germline lookup yields CDR1 MNHEY and CDR2 SMNVEV (reference sequence). There are 15 residues in the CDR3. The CDR3 sequence: CASSVLSTSGSPLHF. In DNA, the CDR3 is TGTGCCAGCAGTGTTCTGTCCACTTCGGGTTCACCCCTCCACTTT.

V usage is TRBV30 and J usage is TRBJ1-2, with D maybe TRBD1 (5 bases). The germline V gene has CDR1 GTSNPN and CDR2 SVGIG (reference sequence). With 2 bases removed from V and 1 base from J, the gap between germline ends came to 8 bases. This CDR3 is built from 13 residues. The chain's CDR3 is CAWSMDINYGYTF. The CDR3 DNA reads as TGTGCCTGGAGTATGGACATTAACTATGGCTACACCTTC.

This chain links TRBV9 with TRBJ1-2; 9 nucleotides line up with TRBD1. Losses at the gene ends were 0 bases for V and 7 bases for J; bases not matched to a gene: 7. This CDR3 spans 15 amino acids. Germline assignment: CDR1 SGDLS and CDR2 YYNGEE. The CDR3 loop reads CASSVGQGGPAGYTF. The CDR3 DNA reads TGTGCCAGCAGCGTAGGACAGGGGGGCCCGGCTGGCTACACCTTC.

The chain employs TRBV15 and TRBJ2-2; D gene unclear. The CDR3 runs to 16 residues. Trimming took 0 bases from V and 0 from J, leaving 8 bases between them. Germline V gives CDR1 LNHNV, CDR2 YYDKDF (reference sequence). DNA of the CDR3: TGTGCCACCAGCAGAGATGCATCTACGAACACCGGGGAGCTGTTTTTT. As protein: CATSRDASTNTGELFF.

The CDR3 DNA is TGTGCCAGCAGCCAGATTAGGGGGGAGCAGTACTTC. It translates to CASSQIRGEQYF. This chain uses TRBV16 with TRBJ2-7, with D perhaps TRBD1 (6 bases). Germline V gene sequence: CDR1 KGHSY, CDR2 FQNENV. The CDR3 runs 12 residues. V lost 3 bases and J 7 bases, leaving 10 bases between the germline ends.

The V and J genes are TRBV7-9 and TRBJ1-2; tentative D call: TRBD1 (5 bases). V was pared by 3 bases and J by 4 bases, with 15 bases between. Looked up from germline, CDR1 is SEHNR and CDR2 is FQNEAQ (reference sequence). The CDR3 has 15 amino acids. The CDR3 bases are TGTGCCAGCAGCTTTGCCGACAGACCATCCTATGGCTACACCTTC. Translating it yields CASSFADRPSYGYTF.

As DNA, the CDR3 is TGCAGCGCTAGAATAAAAACAGGGGTTGATTACGAGCAGTACTTC. Its protein is CSARIKTGVDYEQYF. The rearrangement links TRBV29-1 to TRBJ2-7, with TRBD1 matching over 7 bases. The CDR3 is 15 residues long. Looked up from germline, CDR1 is SQVTM and CDR2 is ANQGSEA. After removal of 7 bases from V and 4 bases from J, the junction contained 16 bases not matched to a gene.

This chain uses TRBV10-3 with TRBJ2-2, with TRBD2 identical over 13 bases. The CDR3 extends over 16 amino acids. V lost 11 bases and J lost 3; bases outside the gene matches: 9. From germline, CDR1 is ENHRY and CDR2 SYGVKD. In DNA form, the CDR3 reads TGTGCCTCGCGGACTAGCGGGAGTATGGACACCGGGGAGCTGTTTTTT. This sequence encodes CASRTSGSMDTGELFF.

Comments on this clone: The same CDR3 can be traced to other DNA sequences in this sample. The chain joins TRBV5-1 to TRBJ2-5, with TRBD1 identical over 8 bases. Germline assignment: CDR1 SGHRS and CDR2 YFSETQ. V gave up 4 bases and J gave up 4 bases; unmatched junction bases: 6. The CDR3 runs to 14 residues. The chain's CDR3 is CASSTGQGGETQYF. CDR3 bases: TGCGCCAGCAGCACCGGACAGGGTGGAGAGACCCAGTACTTC.

The chain is built from TRBV2 and TRBJ2-3; D remains ambiguous. V was pared by 2 bases and J by 9 bases, with 3 bases between. The CDR3 runs 10 residues. Germline loops: CDR1 SNHLY, CDR2 FYNNEI. The CDR3 region has the DNA TGTGCCAGCAGTGAAAGAACGCAGTATTTT. Its translation: CASSERTQYF.

This clone has a handful of counts. V gene TRBV12-2 combines with J gene TRBJ1-1. TRBV12-2 is designated a pseudogene. CDR3 length: 12 residues. For the CDR3, the DNA is TGTGCAAGTCGCTTAGCGATAGGATGGGCTTTCTTT. Translated: CASRLAIGWAFF.

Here the CDR3 reads CASSLWPGNNEQFF. CDR3 sequence (DNA): TGTGCCAGCAGTTTATGGCCAGGTAACAATGAGCAGTTCTTC. The chain couples TRBV28 to TRBJ2-1; D not resolved. V dropped 0 bases and J dropped 5 bases, with 8 bases sitting between them. The CDR3 extends over 14 amino acids. Germline loops: CDR1 MDHEN, CDR2 SYDVKM.

The rearrangement joins TRBV19 to TRBJ2-1; D unclear. The CDR3 is 16 amino acids. The germline V gene has CDR1 LNHDA and CDR2 SQIVND (reference sequence). V shed 4 bases and J shed 7 bases, with 20 bases lying between them. The chain's CDR3 is CASSNPGNSGSNEQFF. In DNA, the CDR3 is TGTGCCAGTAGTAACCCCGGCAATTCGGGCAGTAATGAGCAGTTCTTC.

J is TRBJ1-2 and V is TRBV10-3; 9 bases line up with TRBD1. With V trimmed by 0 bases and J by 8 bases, 7 bases remained unmatched. CDR1 is ENHRY, CDR2 SYGVKD, per germline. The CDR3 spans 15 residues. The CDR3, as DNA: TGTGCCATCAGTGAGTCGGATGGGACAGGGTTAGGCTACACCTTC. It yields the protein CAISESDGTGLGYTF.

CDR3 DNA sequence: TGTGCCAGCAGCTTATACGGACAGGGGGTCACAGATACGCAGTATTTT. Amino acids: CASSLYGQGVTDTQYF. The chain has TRBV7-9 and TRBJ2-3; 10 bases fit TRBD1. V lost 2 bases and J lost 2; bases outside the gene matches: 4. Per the germline V gene, CDR1 is SEHNR and CDR2 is FQNEAQ (reference sequence). The CDR3 contains 16 residues.

The chain combines TRBV20-1 with TRBJ1-1; TRBD1 is a possible D gene (6 bases). Looked up from germline, CDR1 is DFQATT and CDR2 is SNEGSKA (reference sequence). V dropped 7 bases and J dropped 4 bases, with 10 bases sitting between them. This CDR3 is 11 amino acids long. CDR3 residues: CSEGGSTEAFF. The CDR3 coding sequence is TGCAGTGAAGGGGGGAGCACTGAAGCTTTCTTT.

Of note for this clone: The identical CDR3 is also encoded by other nucleotide sequences in the sample. The CDR3 sequence is CASSLGQVNTEAFF. CDR3 nucleotide sequence: TGTGCCAGCAGCTTAGGCCAGGTGAACACTGAAGCTTTCTTT. This sequence joins TRBV7-9 and TRBJ1-1; unclear D gene. V was clipped by 1 base and J by 0 bases, with 6 bases between them. The germline gives CDR1 SEHNR, CDR2 FQNEAQ (reference sequence). This CDR3 comprises 14 residues. Together with reference TRBV7-9 and TRBJ1-1, the CDR3 gives the full variable domain: DTGVSQNPRHKITKRGQNVTFRCDPISEHNRLYWYRQTLGQGPEFLTYFQNEAQLEKSRLLSDRFSAERPKGSFSTLEIQRTEQGDSAMYLCASSLGQVNTEAFFGQGTRLTVV.